What follows are 8 T cell receptor beta chains derived from one specimen sequenced in a study of shared clonotypes between healthy human individuals. Method: immunoSEQ multiplex PCR; TCRdb's copy keeps in-frame clones and lacks some. Of over a million clones listed, roughly 96% are singletons. Sequencing was carried out using naive CD4+ T cells sorted from blood. Noted subset: CD45RA+ positively selected. These TCRs come from a man aged 25 to 40 in good health.

The chain employs TRBV13 and TRBJ2-1; 10 nucleotides match TRBD1. Losses at the gene ends were 5 bases for V and 7 bases for J; bases not matched to a gene: 8. Germline lookup yields CDR1 PRHDT and CDR2 FYEKMQ (reference sequence). CDR3 length: 15 amino acids. CDR3 protein: CASSSRQGAENEQFF. The CDR3, as DNA: TGTGCCAGCAGCAGCCGACAGGGGGCGGAGAATGAGCAGTTCTTC.

This chain connects TRBV6-5 to TRBJ1-2; D remains unclear. CDR1 is MNHEY and CDR2 is SVGAGI in the germline V gene. This CDR3 contains 11 residues. The ends were cut back, 4 bases at V and 6 bases at J, with 6 bases in the middle. CDR3: CASSSTHGYTF. CDR3 in DNA: TGTGCCAGCAGTTCCACGCATGGCTACACCTTC.

This clone was found once. This chain connects TRBV10-3 to TRBJ2-5; 9 bases map to TRBD1. V was clipped by 11 bases and J by 5 bases; unmatched bases: 12. The CDR3 runs 14 residues. Germline assignment: CDR1 ENHRY and CDR2 SYGVKD. The CDR3 loop is CAAKQGATGETQYF. The CDR3 nucleotides are TGTGCCGCGAAACAGGGGGCGACGGGTGAGACCCAGTACTTC.

The chain recombines TRBV7-9 with TRBJ1-1; D is uncertain. CDR1 and CDR2 from the germline V gene are SEHNR and FQNEAQ (reference sequence). The CDR3 extends over 14 amino acids. V was trimmed by 3 bases and J by 7 bases, leaving 15 bases between them. The CDR3 region has the DNA TGTGCCAGCAGCTTGAGGACGGGCGGGGATGAAGCTTTCTTT. Amino acid sequence: CASSLRTGGDEAFF.

The gene calls are TRBV7-9 and TRBJ2-7; 7 nucleotides line up with TRBD2. The V gene's germline CDR1 is SEHNR and CDR2 FQNEAQ (reference sequence). The CDR3 covers 15 residues. Losses at the gene ends were 5 bases for V and 4 bases for J; bases not matched to a gene: 11. In nucleotides, the CDR3 is TGTGCCAGCAGCGACCGCCGGCGGGAGTTGTACGAGCAGTACTTC. It is translated as CASSDRRRELYEQYF.

The CDR3 reads CASSSGLATPNYGYTF. CDR3 nucleotide sequence: TGTGCCAGCAGTTCCGGACTTGCGACACCTAACTATGGCTACACCTTC. V is TRBV28 and J is TRBJ1-2; D remains ambiguous. This CDR3 has 16 amino acids. Between the trimmed V and J ends, which lost 4 bases and 0 bases, there was a span of 15 bases. CDR1 is MDHEN and CDR2 is SYDVKM in the germline V gene.

This clone was observed at least ten times. V is TRBV19 and J is TRBJ1-2, with 8 bases fitting TRBD1. Germline V gene lookup returns CDR1 LNHDA and CDR2 SQIVND (reference sequence). Unmatched junction bases numbered 12, after V lost 5 bases and J lost 7 bases. The CDR3 loop spans 15 amino acids. CDR3: CASSPFDRGRFGYTF. The CDR3, as DNA: TGTGCCAGTAGTCCCTTCGACAGGGGAAGATTTGGCTACACCTTC.

As concerns this clone: Other DNA sequences of this sample code for an identical CDR3. The CDR3 here is CASSPDRTYEQYF. The CDR3, as DNA: TGTGCCAGCTCACCCGACAGGACCTACGAGCAGTACTTC. The chain employs TRBV18 and TRBJ2-7; tentatively, D is TRBD1 (6 bases). The CDR3 spans 13 residues. CDR1 and CDR2 (germline): KGHSH, LQKENI. Trimming removed 3 bases from V and 2 bases from J, with 8 bases in between.